The 24 T cell receptor beta chains given below trace back to one sample, sequenced in a study of tumor and adjacent non-tumor tissue in lung cancer. RNA was extracted from bulk tissue without any cell sorting. The normal lung tissue was taken more than 3 cm from the tumor edge. Three rounds of nested PCR, following a modified ARM-PCR protocol, produced the TCRbeta library. MiXCR, applied by TCRdb to the multiplex PCR reads, yields one record per CDR3 protein. The table lists 52,000 or so distinct CDR3 sequences, around two thirds of them singletons, with over 20% in the top ten. The sequencing sample was made of distant non-tumor lung tissue. The receptors derive from a woman in her sixties with non-small cell lung cancer.

Comments on this clonotype: The germline gene is not matched at one end of the junction; a read error may be the cause. V gene TRBV6-2 or TRBV6-3 combines with J gene TRBJ2-3; TRBD2 aligns across 9 bases. Germline values: CDR1 MNHEY, CDR2 SVGEGT. This CDR3 contains 20 residues. The CDR3 loop is CASSYSIVTSGSSIGDTQCF. The CDR3 bases are TGTGCCAGCAGTTACTCGATAGTGACTAGCGGTTCTTCGATAGGAGATACGCAGTGTTTT.

Details on this clonotype: This CDR3 is missing its conserved last phenylalanine or tryptophan, likely due to a read error. No DNA is shown, since the ends of the CDR3 on it are uncertain; the CDR3 is the one TCRdb lists. The chain couples TRBV4-3 to TRBJ2-6; TRBD1 was called by the table and not checked on the DNA. The CDR3 has 20 amino acids, counting both end residues. Germline CDR1 and CDR2: LGHNA and YSLEER. CDR3 protein: CASGQDGGRGIISGANVLTS.

Only a few counts were recorded for this clonotype. The chain joins TRBV7-3 to TRBJ2-1; possible D gene TRBD2, 6 bases. Germline loops: CDR1 SGHTA, CDR2 FQGTGA. The CDR3 length is 18 residues. V was clipped by 5 bases and J by 0 bases, with 20 bases between them. CDR3 in amino acids: CASSRFGPSVRSYNEQFF. CDR3 DNA sequence: TGTGCCAGCAGCCGATTTGGGCCTAGCGTTCGCTCCTACAATGAGCAGTTCTTC.

With regard to this clonotype: A much larger clonotype is one base distant, so this may be a read error. The gene calls are TRBV19 and TRBJ2-1; D possibly corresponds to TRBD2 (6 bases). The CDR3 is made up of 15 amino acids. Germline V CDR1 and CDR2: LNHDA, SQIVND (reference sequence). The CDR3 sequence is CASSNGGIMGNEQSF. In DNA form, the CDR3 reads TGTGCCAGTAGTAATGGCGGGATTATGGGCAATGAGCAGTCCTTC.

With respect to this clonotype: Compared with germline, one end of the junction differs, possibly owing to a read error. The chain recombines TRBV20-1 with TRBJ2-7, with D possibly TRBD2 on 6 matching bases. The CDR3 contains 13 residues. Per the germline V gene, CDR1 is DFQATT and CDR2 is SNEGSKA (reference sequence). CDR3 sequence reads: CSARGGGNYEQYF. CDR3 bases: TGCAGTGCTAGAGGCGGCGGGAATTACGAGCAATACTTC.

As to this clonotype: A read error may produce the germline difference seen at one junction end. The V call is TRBV4-2, the J call TRBJ2-1, with 10 bases matching TRBD2. This CDR3 is built from 17 residues. The germline gives CDR1 LGHNA, CDR2 YNFKEQ. CDR3 protein: CVSSQDRASGGLNEQFF. The CDR3 nucleotides are TGTGTCAGCAGCCAAGATCGGGCTAGCGGGGGTCTAAATGAGCAGTTCTTC.

For this clonotype: The CDR3 carries no conserved terminal phenylalanine or tryptophan, so it likely arises from a read error. The DNA is omitted, as the CDR3 cannot be located on it reliably, and the CDR3 follows TCRdb's listing. This chain links TRBV6-2 or TRBV6-3 with TRBJ1-2; the D segment call TRBD1 is taken from the table without a DNA check. The CDR3 is made up of 16 amino acids, end residues included. Germline CDR1 MNHEY, CDR2 SVGEGT. The CDR3 here is CASNPEGQGFFLDYTI.

With regard to this clonotype: This CDR3 fails to terminate in the conserved phenylalanine or tryptophan, so it likely reflects a read error. V and J are TRBV4-1 and TRBJ2-3; 7 nucleotides line up with TRBD2. This CDR3 is 15 amino acids long. Germline V gives CDR1 MGHRA, CDR2 YSYEKL. The CDR3 nucleotides read TGCGCCAGCAGCCCCCCTGGCGGGGGACTGAATACACAGTATTCT. It codes for CASSPPGGGLNTQYS.

Concerning this clonotype itself: Because it lacks the conserved phenylalanine or tryptophan at the end, this CDR3 is likely a read error. The chain joins TRBV10-3 to TRBJ2-1; D is unclear. The CDR3 contains 15 residues. The germline CDR1 and CDR2 sequences are ENHRY and SYGVKD. The V end lost 0 bases, the J end lost 5 bases, and 11 bases lay between the germline ends. The CDR3 bases are TGTGCCATCAGTGAGTCGACCAACAAAGACAATGAGCAGTTCTCC. As protein: CAISESTNKDNEQFS.

About this clonotype: A read error may account for a junction end that differs from germline. The chain employs TRBV29-1 and TRBJ2-5; 7 nucleotides match TRBD2. The CDR3 is 12 residues long. Germline V gene lookup returns CDR1 SQVTM and CDR2 ANQGSEA. The CDR3 DNA is TGCAGCGTCCTGACGGGAGGAGAGACCCACTACTTC. This gives the protein CSVLTGGETHYF.

This clonotype was counted only a few times. This rearrangement joins TRBV9 to TRBJ2-3; tentative D call: TRBD2 (6 bases). Trimming took off 7 bases at V and 1 base at J, with 22 bases between the two ends. There are 17 residues in the CDR3. From germline, CDR1 is SGDLS and CDR2 YYNGEE. The CDR3 nucleotides read TGTGCCAGCCGCAAAGGCCCCTCTAGCGCACGCACAGATACGCAGTATTTT. It specifies CASRKGPSSARTDTQYF.

This clonotype has a count of ten or more. The CDR3 spells CASSLAGTGNQPQHF. DNA for the CDR3: TGTGCCAGCAGCTTAGCAGGGACAGGGAATCAGCCCCAGCATTTT. The rearrangement uses TRBV7-8 and TRBJ1-5; TRBD1 matches 9 bases. The CDR3 runs 15 residues. J gave up 4 bases and V 0 bases, and 1 base lay outside the gene matches. Germline V gene sequence: CDR1 SGHVS, CDR2 FQNEAQ.

In regard to this clonotype: One end of the junction does not line up with germline, which may come from a read error. The genes are TRBV6-2 or TRBV6-3 and TRBJ2-7; 9 bases are a match to TRBD1. The CDR3 loop spans 15 amino acids. Germline V gene sequence: CDR1 MNHEY, CDR2 SVGEGT. The CDR3 DNA reads TGTGTCAGCAGTTACTCCCGGGACAGGGTTTACGAGCAGTACTTC. Its protein product is CVSSYSRDRVYEQYF.

With regard to this clonotype: The junction and the germline gene differ at one end; a read error may be behind it. The chain joins TRBV14 to TRBJ2-3; maybe TRBD2 (5 bases). Germline V CDR1 and CDR2: SGHDN, FVKESK. The CDR3 covers 17 residues. In DNA form, the CDR3 reads TGTGCCAGCAGCCAAGATCGGTGGATGGGAGCCACAGATAGGCAGTATTTT. Encoded protein: CASSQDRWMGATDRQYF.

The V call is TRBV19, the J call TRBJ1-1; TRBD1 aligns across 8 bases. The CDR3 loop spans 15 amino acids. Per germline, CDR1 LNHDA and CDR2 SQIVND (reference sequence). Unmatched junction bases numbered 6, after V lost 5 bases and J lost 1 base. The CDR3 nucleotides read TGTGCCAGTAGTTCCCAGGGGGCAACGAACACTGAAGCTTTCTTT. Translation gives CASSSQGATNTEAFF.

With regard to this clonotype: At one of its ends the junction is not consistent with the germline gene, which may arise from a read error. V gene TRBV29-1 combines with J gene TRBJ1-1; D gene uncertain. The germline V gene encodes CDR1 SQVTM and CDR2 ANQGSEA. The CDR3 spans 14 residues. Here the CDR3 DNA reads TGCAGCGTCCGGATAGGGAGTCTATCAACTGAAGTTTTCTTT. Translating it yields CSVRIGSLSTEVFF.

With respect to this clonotype: A much larger clone is a single base away; this may be a read error. The chain links TRBV6-5 to TRBJ1-1, with TRBD1 as a possible D gene (5 bases). V was clipped by 6 bases and J by 1 base, with 12 bases between them. Germline values: CDR1 MNHEY, CDR2 SVGAGI. This CDR3 region has 14 residues. The CDR3 nucleotides are TGTGCCAGCAGGCTTGGGCAGGGGAACACTGAAGCTTTCTTT. It yields the protein CASRLGQGNTEAFF.

Regarding this clonotype: The junction departs from germline at one end; a sequencing error may be responsible. The V and J genes are TRBV6-2 or TRBV6-3 and TRBJ2-1, with D maybe TRBD1 (5 bases). This CDR3 spans 22 amino acids. Germline V gene lookup returns CDR1 MNHEY and CDR2 SVGEGT. Written as DNA, the CDR3 is TGTGCCAGCAGTTACTCGACCTCCGGCCTAGGGGCAGTTTCCCGCGGCTACTATGAGCAGTTCTTC. Translation: CASSYSTSGLGAVSRGYYEQFF.

As to this clonotype: The junction departs from germline at one end; a sequencing error may be responsible. The chain couples TRBV12-3 or TRBV12-4 to TRBJ2-7, with D maybe TRBD2 (6 bases). The CDR3 extends over 14 amino acids. Here the CDR3 DNA reads TGTACCAGCAGTCGGGACTCCCCATCGGACGAGCAGTACTTC. It specifies CTSSRDSPSDEQYF.

Details on this clonotype: Possible read error: a much larger clone is one base away. This chain joins TRBV28 and TRBJ1-1, with 9 nucleotides matching TRBD1. The CDR3 runs to 12 residues. Losses at the gene ends were 4 bases for V and 10 bases for J; bases not matched to a gene: 4. Germline V gene data show CDR1 as MDHEN and CDR2 as SYDVKM. CDR3 nucleotides: TGTGCCAGCAGTTCCGGGGACAGGGTAGCTTTCTTT. Protein product: CASSSGDRVAFF.

A word on this clonotype: The conserved final phenylalanine or tryptophan is absent from the CDR3, which likely points to a read error. It is unclear where the CDR3 begins or ends on the DNA, so no DNA is shown, and the CDR3 is as TCRdb lists it. The chain combines TRBV6-2 or TRBV6-3 with TRBJ2-2. The CDR3 is 17 amino acids long, termini counted. The germline V gene encodes CDR1 MNHEY and CDR2 SVGEGT. CDR3 in amino acids: CASSYIQQRANTGSCFL.

Concerning this clonotype: One junction end does not reproduce the germline sequence, and a read error may be involved. The rearrangement joins TRBV6-2 or TRBV6-3 to TRBJ2-6; tentatively, D is TRBD2 (5 bases). CDR1 and CDR2 (germline): MNHEY, SVGEGT. The CDR3 length is 16 residues. The CDR3 DNA follows: TGTGCCAACAGTTACTCGGAAGCCTCCGGGACCAACGTCCTGACTTTC. It encodes CANSYSEASGTNVLTF.

Concerning this clonotype itself: The germline gene is not matched at one end of the junction; a read error may be the cause. The chain employs TRBV6-5 and TRBJ1-5, with D perhaps matching TRBD1 (5 bases). This CDR3 is built from 16 residues. Germline values: CDR1 MNHEY, CDR2 SVGAGI. CDR3 sequence reads: CANSSNPSQGNLPQHF. CDR3 in DNA: TGTGCCAACAGCTCCAATCCCAGTCAGGGCAATCTGCCCCAGCATTTT.

The chain joins TRBV20-1 to TRBJ2-7, with no clear D. Germline V lookup: CDR1 DFQATT, CDR2 SNEGSKA (reference sequence). Trimming pared 3 bases from V and 4 bases from J, leaving 19 bases between. CDR3 length: 15 residues. The CDR3 reads CSARTPDFLTYEQYF. The CDR3 region has the DNA TGCAGTGCTAGGACACCGGATTTTCTGACGTACGAGCAGTACTTC.